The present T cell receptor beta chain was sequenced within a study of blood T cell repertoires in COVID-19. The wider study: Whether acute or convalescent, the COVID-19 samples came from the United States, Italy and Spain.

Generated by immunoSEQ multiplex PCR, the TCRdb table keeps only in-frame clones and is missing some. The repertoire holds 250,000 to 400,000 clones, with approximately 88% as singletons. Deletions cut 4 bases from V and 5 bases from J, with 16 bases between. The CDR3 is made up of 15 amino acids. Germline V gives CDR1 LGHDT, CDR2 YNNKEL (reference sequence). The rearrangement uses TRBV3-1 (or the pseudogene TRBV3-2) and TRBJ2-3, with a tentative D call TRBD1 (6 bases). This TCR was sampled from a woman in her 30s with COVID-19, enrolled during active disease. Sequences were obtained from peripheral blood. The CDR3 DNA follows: TGTGCCAGCAGCCTAACAGGGTCGGTGGGAGATACGCAGTATTTT. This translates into CASSLTGSVGDTQYF.